The clone carrying this T cell receptor beta chain was observed at least ten times. The data were obtained in a study of kidney transplant recipient with SARS-CoV-2 infection. TCRdb fed the reads into MiXCR, producing one record per CDR3 protein. The sample contains under 300,000 distinct CDR3 sequences, around 28% of which appear only once. V was clipped by 5 bases and J by 4 bases, with 23 bases between them. The CDR3 sequence is 17 residues long. The V gene is TRBV7-1, the J gene TRBJ1-2; no definite D call. TRBV7-1 has ORF status, its function being uncertain. This clonotype originated in a male patient younger than 45 who had COVID-19 and was a kidney transplant recipient. Some T cells may have originated in the graft donor. The sample was a blood sample, taken at baseline and on approximately day 120 from a kidney transplant recipient. Written as DNA, the CDR3 is TGTGCCAGCAGCGAATTCGGTCACGAGGGAAAGACCTATGGCTACACCTTC. It is translated as CASSEFGHEGKTYGYTF.